The rows below give T cell receptor beta chains drawn from one sample of a study of blood T cell repertoires in COVID-19. Generated by immunoSEQ multiplex PCR, the TCRdb table keeps only in-frame clones and is missing some. The table has around 250,000 clones, 84% seen once. The specimen was PBMCs or T cells enriched from blood (not recorded which). The receptors were sampled from a man aged 50 to 59 who had recovered from COVID-19. Each CDR3 is given with its conserved first and last residue. The D gene is left open where the match is weak. Not every row has a clone size; where given, it reads once, few, many or a size class.

d_call clone_size j_call v_call cdr3_length cdr3_nt cdr3_aa
NA NA TRBJ1-6 TRBV5-1 14 TGCGCCAGCACCACCGGGAGGGGGAATTCACCCCTCCACTTT CASTTGRGNSPLHF
TRBD1 NA TRBJ1-2 TRBV29-1 14 TGCAGCGCTGCCCCGGGACAGGGGGCCTATGGCTACACCTTC CSAAPGQGAYGYTF
NA NA TRBJ2-2 TRBV12-1 20 TGTGCCAGCAGCTCCCAGGTCTACAGGCCAGCGGGAGTATTGCACGGGGAGCTGTTTTTT CASSSQVYRPAGVLHGELFF
NA NA TRBJ2-5 TRBV7-9 11 TGTGCCAGCAGCTCTACCCGGACCCAGTACTTC CASSSTRTQYF
NA NA TRBJ1-5 TRBV27 15 TGTGCCAGCGCCAAAACAGGGTTCTCCAATCAGCCCCAGCATTTT CASAKTGFSNQPQHF
TRBD1 NA TRBJ1-5 TRBV28 17 TGTGCCAGCAGTATCCCTGGGACAGGGGGCGCGCATCAGCCCCAGCATTTT CASSIPGTGGAHQPQHF
TRBD1 NA TRBJ1-2 TRBV29-1 11 TGCTGCGGGGGACAGGGGCATGGCTACACCTTC CCGGQGHGYTF
NA NA TRBJ2-3 TRBV2 12 TGTGCCAGCAGCTTCGAGCGGGATACGCAGTATTTT CASSFERDTQYF
TRBD2 NA TRBJ2-7 TRBV7-3 15 TGTGCCAGCAGCTTATGGGGAGCGGGAGGCTACGAGCAGTACTTC CASSLWGAGGYEQYF
TRBD1 NA TRBJ1-2 TRBV18 15 TGTGCCAGCTCACCACAACAGGGGGGGAACTATGGCTACACCTTC CASSPQQGGNYGYTF
TRBD2 NA TRBJ2-1 TRBV6-4 14 TGTGCCAGCGCTAGGGCGGGGGGCCCCCATGAGCAGTTCTTC CASARAGGPHEQFF
TRBD1 NA TRBJ1-1 TRBV7-6 15 TGTGCCAGCAGCCGGATACAGGGGCCGCTGGGCGAAGCTTTCTTT CASSRIQGPLGEAFF
TRBD2 NA TRBJ2-3 TRBV7-3 17 TGTGCCAGCAGCTTAGGACCCCTAGCGGGGGGGGGAGATACGCAGTATTTT CASSLGPLAGGGDTQYF
NA NA TRBJ2-1 TRBV5-8 14 TGTGCCAGCAGCCTCTACGGGACATTCAATGAGCAGTTCTTC CASSLYGTFNEQFF
TRBD1 NA TRBJ1-5 TRBV11-3 15 TGTGCCAGCAGCTTAGAGCAGGGGGTACGACAGCCCCAGCATTTT CASSLEQGVRQPQHF
NA NA TRBJ2-7 TRBV28 11 TGTGCCAGCACAGGGCCCTACGAGCAGTACTTC CASTGPYEQYF
TRBD1 NA TRBJ2-1 TRBV5-1 15 TGCGCCAGCAGCTTAGAGGGGGCCATAGGGAATGAGCAGTTCTTC CASSLEGAIGNEQFF
NA NA TRBJ2-3 TRBV27 17 TGTGCCAGCAGCCCACTAATCCGTCCCTCCAGCACAGATACGCAGTATTTT CASSPLIRPSSTDTQYF
TRBD2 once TRBJ2-1 TRBV2 16 TGTGCCAGCACAGCGGGAGGGCCCTTGTTCATAAATGAGCAGTTCTTC CASTAGGPLFINEQFF
NA NA TRBJ1-2 TRBV3-1/TRBV3-2 15 TGTGCCAGCAGCCCCAGCACGGAGTTTTTCTATGGCTACACCTTC CASSPSTEFFYGYTF
TRBD1 NA TRBJ1-2 TRBV4-2 15 TGTGCCAGCAGCCGATGGGACAGGGCTGATTATGGCTACACCTTC CASSRWDRADYGYTF
NA NA TRBJ1-6 TRBV21-1 18 TGTGCCAGCAGCCCCGGGCAGGGGACGAGCTCCTATAATTCACCCCTCCACTTT CASSPGQGTSSYNSPLHF
TRBD2 once TRBJ2-1 TRBV7-8 16 TGTGCCAGCAGCCCCGGGGGGGCGGGAGGTGGCAATGAGCAGTTCTTC CASSPGGAGGGNEQFF
NA NA TRBJ1-2 TRBV9 14 TGTGCCAGCAGCGTAGCGCCTCTGGAGGGTGGCTACACCTTC CASSVAPLEGGYTF
TRBD1 NA TRBJ2-1 TRBV29-1 14 TGCAGCGGCTACGCAGGGGGCCGATACAATGAGCAGTTCTTC CSGYAGGRYNEQFF
TRBD1 NA TRBJ2-7 TRBV19 15 TGTGCCAGTAGTATGGCGGGGACAGGGATCGGCGAGCAGTACTTC CASSMAGTGIGEQYF
NA NA TRBJ2-1 TRBV2 14 TGTGCCAGCAGTGGGGGACACTCCTACAATGAGCAGTTCTTC CASSGGHSYNEQFF
TRBD1 few TRBJ2-2 TRBV5-1 15 TGCGCCAGCAGCTCGGGACAGGGGAACACCGGGGAGCTGTTTTTT CASSSGQGNTGELFF
TRBD1 once TRBJ1-5 TRBV19 14 TGTGCCAGTAGTAGCACAGGGGGCAGTCAGCCCCAGCATTTT CASSSTGGSQPQHF
TRBD2 NA TRBJ2-5 TRBV5-1 16 TGCGCCAGCAGCTTGGGTGTAGCGGGGGGCCAAGAGACCCAGTACTTC CASSLGVAGGQETQYF
TRBD1 NA TRBJ1-3 TRBV2 18 TGTGCCAGCAGCGGGACAGGGGGATGGGGCGGGTCTGGAAACACCATATATTTT CASSGTGGWGGSGNTIYF
NA NA TRBJ1-5 TRBV10-1 13 TGCGCCAGCAGTGAGGGGCGAGATCAGCCCCAGCATTTT CASSEGRDQPQHF
TRBD2 NA TRBJ2-3 TRBV18 17 TGTGCCAGCTCCCGGACTAGCGCATCGCTGGGCACAGATACGCAGTATTTT CASSRTSASLGTDTQYF
NA NA TRBJ1-2 TRBV5-4 15 TGTGCCAGCAGCTCCACCGGGACTTCGAACTATGGCTACACCTTC CASSSTGTSNYGYTF
TRBD2 NA TRBJ2-2 TRBV10-1 15 TGCGCCAGCAGTGGACTAGCGGTTAACACCGGGGAGCTGTTTTTT CASSGLAVNTGELFF
TRBD2 NA TRBJ2-1 TRBV7-8 15 TGTGCCAGCAGCTTAGGGACTAGCGCCGACAATGAGCAGTTCTTC CASSLGTSADNEQFF
TRBD2 few TRBJ2-7 TRBV6-6 16 TGTGCCAGCAGAACACTAGCGGGAAGGGGTTTCCACGAGCAGTACTTC CASRTLAGRGFHEQYF
TRBD2 NA TRBJ2-7 TRBV15 16 TGTGCCACCAGCCATACTAGCGGGAGGATGGCCTACGAGCAGTACTTC CATSHTSGRMAYEQYF
TRBD2 NA TRBJ2-7 TRBV28 14 TGTGCCAGCAACCATCCTAGCGGGGCCTACGAGCAGTACTTC CASNHPSGAYEQYF
NA NA TRBJ2-7 TRBV10-1 14 TGCGCCAGCAGCGGCGGAGGTAGCTCCTACGAGCAGTACTTC CASSGGGSSYEQYF
TRBD2 NA TRBJ2-3 TRBV7-6 15 TGTGCCAGCAGCTTAGACCCTAGCGGGGGGGATACGCAGTATTTT CASSLDPSGGDTQYF
NA NA TRBJ2-1 TRBV5-4 14 TGTGCCAGCAGCTTGGGACTCTCTGAGGAGGAGCAGTTCTTC CASSLGLSEEEQFF
NA NA TRBJ2-7 TRBV14 13 TGTGCCAGCAGCCAAATCAGGGGCTACGAGCAGTACTTC CASSQIRGYEQYF
TRBD2 NA TRBJ2-7 TRBV7-2 16 TGTGCCAGCAGCTTAGGAGGAGCGGGAGTCAGGAACGAGCAGTACTTC CASSLGGAGVRNEQYF
NA NA TRBJ2-1 TRBV5-4 17 TGTGCCAGCAGCTCACGGACTGCGTCGCTAACTTACAATGAGCAGTTCTTC CASSSRTASLTYNEQFF
NA few TRBJ1-6 TRBV6-5 13 TGTGCCAGCAGTTACGGTCGGGATACCCCCCTCCACTTT CASSYGRDTPLHF
TRBD2 NA TRBJ2-3 TRBV6-6 14 TGTGCCGGACGACGGGAGGCGGGCACAGATACGCAGTATTTT CAGRREAGTDTQYF
NA NA TRBJ1-2 TRBV30 10 TGTGCCGGCGGGCAGCCCGGCTACACCTTC CAGGQPGYTF
TRBD1 NA TRBJ2-4 TRBV4-1 17 TGCGCCAGCAGCCAAGTCGTCCGGACAGGGATTGAGGACATTCAGTACTTC CASSQVVRTGIEDIQYF
TRBD1 NA TRBJ1-6 TRBV24-1 16 TGTGCCACCAGTGATTTGCCGGGACAGAGGATTTCACCCCTCCACTTT CATSDLPGQRISPLHF
TRBD1 NA TRBJ2-1 TRBV9 15 TGTGCCAGCAGCCCACAGGGGGCCCCCAGCAATGAGCAGTTCTTC CASSPQGAPSNEQFF
TRBD1 NA TRBJ1-5 TRBV4-1 16 TGCGCCAGCAGCCAACGGACAGGGCTTAGCAATCAGCCCCAGCATTTT CASSQRTGLSNQPQHF
NA NA TRBJ1-2 TRBV19 14 TGTGCCAGTAGTATCGCAGGTGGAAACTATGGCTACACCTTC CASSIAGGNYGYTF
NA NA TRBJ2-7 TRBV27 12 TGTGCCAGCAGTCCGAGCTCCTACGAGCAGTACTTC CASSPSSYEQYF
NA once TRBJ2-1 TRBV4-2 15 TGTGCCAGCAGCCAAGGGGGCGGCCCCCTCCATGAGCAGTTCTTC CASSQGGGPLHEQFF
NA NA TRBJ2-1 TRBV7-3 13 TGTGCCAGCAGCTTAAATCGGGGAAGTGAGCAGTTCTTC CASSLNRGSEQFF
TRBD1 NA TRBJ1-1 TRBV9 14 TGTGCCAGCAGCGCATCGACAGGGTACACTGAAGCTTTCTTT CASSASTGYTEAFF